This TCR beta chain was sequenced during a study of blood T cell repertoires in COVID-19. For this clone: Its ends do not fully match the called genes, so a read error is possible.

Profiling relied on immunoSEQ multiplex PCR, and the TCRdb table lists in-frame clones only, not all of them. The sample has 85,000 to 95,000 clones, about 88% seen once. The CDR3 has 15 amino acids. The germline V gene has CDR1 SGHRS and CDR2 YFSETQ. The sample consisted of peripheral blood. The rearrangement uses TRBV5-1 and TRBJ2-4; D is perhaps TRBD2 (6 bases). This sequence originates from a woman of 80 years or more with acute or convalescent COVID-19. The CDR3 coding sequence is TGCGCCAGCAGCTTGGAAGGGACTTTCAGAAACATTCAGTACTTT. It specifies CASSLEGTFRNIQYF.